This T cell receptor beta chain was recovered during a study of CD8+ T cells in alopecia areata. Whole-study context: Tofacitinib administration to treated patients was oral, at 5 to 10 mg twice daily. General observations from the study: During tofacitinib treatment, many expanded lesional clones remained in scalp and blood. Normal-skin resident alphabeta T cells also appear among scalp sample sequences. Normal scalp had lower clonality than lesional scalp, with alopecia totalis/universalis lesions showing this most strongly.

Losses at the gene ends were 0 bases for V and 14 bases for J; bases not matched to a gene: 9. CDR1 is SGHRS and CDR2 is YFSETQ in the germline V gene. The CDR3 spans 16 residues. The treatment is: oral pan-JAK inhibitor, 5-10 mg twice daily. Following RNA extraction, reverse transcription yielded cDNA that acted as the sequencing template. Here immunoSEQ multiplex PCR was the method, and the copy in TCRdb shows in-frame clones only, minus some. The table records some 150,000 clones, about 56% of them present only once. The sample holds a few counts of this clone. Its antigen remains unknown. V and J are TRBV5-1 and TRBJ1-6, with 12 bases that match TRBD1. Source: CD8+ T cells sorted from blood, taken at week 4, from a patient treated with tofacitinib. The receptor comes from a human donor with alopecia areata. CDR3 region: CASSLAGTGGSQALHF. The DNA of the CDR3 is TGCGCCAGCAGCTTGGCCGGGACAGGGGGCTCTCAAGCCCTCCACTTT.